This T cell receptor beta chain was identified during a study of blood T cell repertoires in COVID-19. Study at large: Sites in the United States, Italy and Spain provided acute and convalescent COVID-19 samples. PBMCs, B-cell-depleted T cells, or T cells were the source of the cDNA or gDNA that made up the material.

With V trimmed by 8 bases and J by 5 bases, 13 bases remained unmatched. The length of the CDR3 is 15 residues. Per the germline V gene, CDR1 is SNHLY and CDR2 is FYNNEI. In the authors' methods: The authors estimated nucleated cell counts from reference gene primer amplification. Method: immunoSEQ multiplex PCR; TCRdb's copy keeps in-frame clones and lacks some. From that table come the V and J calls and clone size; the DNA was used to work out D and trimming. Here the sample spans just under 90,000 clones, 55% to 75% being singletons. The V call is TRBV2, the J call TRBJ1-2; TRBD1 agrees at 8 bases. Sequences were obtained from peripheral blood. The sequence was obtained from a woman over 75 with acute or convalescent COVID-19. DNA of the CDR3: TGTGCCAGCGCCCCGCAAGGACAGGGAGGGTATGGCTACACCTTC. It encodes CASAPQGQGGYGYTF.